Given below is one T cell receptor beta chain in context. This specimen comes from a study of blood T cells in healthy people across ages. About the research overall: Through template switching, about one barcoded beta molecule was captured per two T cells, as measured in model experiments.

PCR was performed a second time for about 7 to 11 cycles using a sample-barcoded 5' primer and a J-beta primer mix. Each CDR3 protein is one row after TCRdb ran MiXCR on the 5' RACE reads. The data hold 600,000 to 800,000 distinct CDR3 sequences, with over 20% observed a single time. This CDR3 comprises 16 residues. The V gene's germline CDR1 is SEHNR and CDR2 FQNEAQ (reference sequence). V was trimmed by 0 bases and J by 0 bases, leaving 12 bases between them. The chain employs TRBV7-9 and TRBJ2-7; perhaps D is TRBD1 or TRBD2 (6 bases each). The receptor's source is a man between 65 and 85 years old in good health. Sequenced sample: blood. CDR3 loop: CASSLAGGASSYEQYF. The CDR3 nucleotides are TGTGCCAGCAGCTTAGCGGGGGGCGCTAGCTCCTACGAGCAGTACTTC.